Below, 22 T cell receptor beta chains from the same sample are listed, as sequenced in a study of cytomegalovirus exposure and HLA in healthy donors. Generated by immunoSEQ multiplex PCR, the TCRdb table keeps only in-frame clones and is missing some. The data show under 250,000 clones, around 80% seen once. Sequencing was done on a sample of PBMCs. The receptors were gathered from a woman in her thirties in good health and CMV-seronegative.

The chain links TRBV18 to TRBJ1-5; maybe TRBD1 (5 bases). V lost 4 bases and J lost 1, with 11 bases in between. There are 15 residues in the CDR3. The germline V gene encodes CDR1 KGHSH and CDR2 LQKENI. CDR3 sequence (DNA): TGTGCCAGCTCACGTATACAGGAGAGCAATCAGCCCCAGCATTTT. Translation: CASSRIQESNQPQHF.

This sequence joins TRBV6-1 and TRBJ2-2; 8 nucleotides align to TRBD2. This CDR3 has 14 amino acids. The V gene end was trimmed by 5 bases and the J gene end by 4 bases; junction bases not matched to a gene: 3. Germline V gives CDR1 MNHNS, CDR2 SASEGT. The CDR3 sequence: CASSIREGTGELFF. CDR3 in DNA: TGTGCCAGCAGTATACGGGAGGGCACCGGGGAGCTGTTTTTT.

This chain links TRBV2 with TRBJ2-7, with D possibly TRBD2 on 5 matching bases. Germline-derived CDR1 and CDR2 are SNHLY and FYNNEI. The V end lost 3 bases, the J end lost 0 bases, and 12 bases lay between the germline ends. The CDR3 extends over 15 amino acids. The CDR3 nucleotides are TGTGCCAGCAGTGACTGGGGAGACAACTCCTACGAGCAGTACTTC. Its translation: CASSDWGDNSYEQYF. Supplemented by reference TRBV2 and TRBJ2-7, the full variable domain reads EPEVTQTPSHQVTQMGQEVILRCVPISNHLYFYWYRQILGQKVEFLVSFYNNEISEKSEIFDDQFSVERPDGSNFTLKIRSTKLEDSAMYFCASSDWGDNSYEQYFGPGTRLTVT.

The chain is built from TRBV5-1 and TRBJ2-3, with 7 bases that match TRBD2. CDR1 is SGHRS and CDR2 is YFSETQ in the germline V gene. This CDR3 spans 15 amino acids. V shed 4 bases and J 2 bases; nucleotides not matched to a gene: 7. CDR3 amino acids: CASSVTGDYTDTQYF. In DNA form, the CDR3 reads TGCGCCAGCAGCGTAACCGGGGACTACACAGATACGCAGTATTTT.

V is TRBV7-3 and J is TRBJ2-5; TRBD1 aligns across 7 bases. The V segment lost 2 bases and the J segment 3 bases; nucleotides outside the gene matches: 3. Looked up from germline, CDR1 is SGHTA and CDR2 is FQGTGA. This CDR3 is built from 14 residues. DNA of the CDR3: TGTGCCAGCAGCTTACTCGGACAGGAAGAGACCCAGTACTTC. This gives the protein CASSLLGQEETQYF.

The chain recombines TRBV28 with TRBJ1-5; D ambiguous. From germline, CDR1 is MDHEN and CDR2 SYDVKM. Trimming left V 5 bases short and J 0 bases short, with 11 bases between. The CDR3 runs 15 residues. DNA of the CDR3: TGTGCCAGCAGTCCTGGCAGTAATAGCAATCAGCCCCAGCATTTT. As protein: CASSPGSNSNQPQHF.

The rearrangement joins TRBV27 to TRBJ1-4, with TRBD1 identical over 7 bases. The CDR3 is 15 residues long. V lost 6 bases, J lost 2 bases, and 6 bases stayed unmatched. Germline CDR1 reads MNHEY; CDR2 reads SMNVEV (reference sequence). For the CDR3, the DNA is TGTGCCAGCAGCCTCAACAGGGGTACTAATGAAAAACTGTTTTTT. It codes for CASSLNRGTNEKLFF. The complete variable domain, with remaining parts taken from reference TRBV27 and TRBJ1-4, reads EAQVTQNPRYLITVTGKKLTVTCSQNMNHEYMSWYRQDPGLGLRQIYYSMNVEVTDKGDVPEGYKVSRKEKRNFPLILESPSPNQTSLYFCASSLNRGTNEKLFFGSGTQLSVL.

The gene calls are TRBV14 and TRBJ2-7; D not certain. Trimming removed 0 bases from V and 4 bases from J, with 13 bases in between. Germline assignment: CDR1 SGHDN and CDR2 FVKESK. The CDR3 is 15 residues long. Here the CDR3 DNA reads TGTGCCAGCAGCCAAGAGGGCGAATGGGTATACGAGCAGTACTTC. Encoded protein: CASSQEGEWVYEQYF.

The chain employs TRBV27 and TRBJ1-6; 8 nucleotides line up with TRBD1. The CDR3 runs 15 residues. Trimming cost V 6 bases and J 9 bases; bases outside gene matches: 10. CDR1 is MNHEY and CDR2 is SMNVEV in the germline V gene (reference sequence). The CDR3 sequence is CASSRNSGTGSPLHF. Written as DNA, the CDR3 is TGTGCCAGCAGCAGAAATTCCGGGACAGGTTCACCCCTCCACTTT.

The chain has TRBV10-1 and TRBJ2-1; TRBD2 matches 9 bases. J was trimmed by 8 bases and V by 3 bases; bases with no gene match: 8. This CDR3 spans 15 amino acids. CDR1 and CDR2 (germline): WNHNN, SYGVQD (reference sequence). CDR3 sequence: CASSELAGGKDEQFF. DNA for the CDR3: TGCGCCAGCAGTGAATTGGCGGGAGGGAAGGATGAGCAGTTCTTC.

The sample holds a few counts of this clone. The chain uses TRBV4-1 and TRBJ2-3, with D possibly matching TRBD2 (6 bases). With 1 base removed from V and 3 bases from J, the gap between germline ends came to 23 bases. This CDR3 has 19 amino acids. Germline lookup yields CDR1 MGHRA and CDR2 YSYEKL. CDR3 sequence: CASSQVISLVSGGTDTQYF. The CDR3 DNA sequence: TGCGCCAGCAGCCAAGTAATAAGTTTAGTTAGCGGTGGGACAGATACGCAGTATTTT.

The chain is built from TRBV4-1 and TRBJ1-6, with D maybe TRBD1 (6 bases). Germline V CDR1 and CDR2: MGHRA, YSYEKL. The germline V and J ends were trimmed by 3 bases and 5 bases, with 8 bases remaining between them. This CDR3 has 14 amino acids. CDR3 DNA: TGCGCCAGCAGCCACGGACAGAATAATTCACCCCTCCACTTT. This encodes CASSHGQNNSPLHF.

There are a few counts of this clone. The chain carries TRBV20-1 and TRBJ1-2; possibly TRBD1 for D (6 bases). The CDR3 sequence is 11 residues long. The germline V gene encodes CDR1 DFQATT and CDR2 SNEGSKA (reference sequence). Written as DNA, the CDR3 is TGCAGCCCTCAGGGGAACTATGGCTACACCTTC. This codes for CSPQGNYGYTF.

The chain has TRBV5-1 and TRBJ2-7; D possibly corresponds to TRBD1 (5 bases). The germline CDR1 and CDR2 sequences are SGHRS and YFSETQ. The CDR3 extends over 14 amino acids. The V end was cut by 4 bases, the J end by 3 bases, with 14 bases between. The CDR3 protein is CASSKEDSLYEQYF. The CDR3 nucleotides are TGCGCCAGCAGCAAAGAAGACAGCCTCTACGAGCAGTACTTC.

V gene TRBV10-3 combines with J gene TRBJ2-5; 7 bases fit TRBD2. CDR3 length equals 13 residues. The germline gives CDR1 ENHRY, CDR2 SYGVKD. V lost 6 bases, J lost 5 bases, and 6 bases stayed unmatched. DNA of the CDR3: TGTGCCATCAGCTTTAGCGGGTCCGAGACCCAGTACTTC. Its translation is CAISFSGSETQYF.

The chain combines TRBV18 with TRBJ2-7; TRBD1 aligns across 7 bases. CDR1 is KGHSH, CDR2 LQKENI, per germline. The CDR3 runs 15 residues. With V trimmed by 4 bases and J by 0 bases, 6 bases remained unmatched. CDR3: CASSLYRDSSYEQYF. Here the CDR3 DNA reads TGTGCCAGCTCACTATACCGGGACAGCTCCTACGAGCAGTACTTC.

The chain recombines TRBV20-1 with TRBJ1-2; no firm D call. The V gene's germline CDR1 is DFQATT and CDR2 SNEGSKA (reference sequence). V was shortened by 4 bases and J by 3 bases, with 3 bases between the two germline ends. The length of the CDR3 is 10 residues. This CDR3 reads CSATYYGYTF. The CDR3 DNA follows: TGCAGTGCTACCTACTATGGCTACACCTTC.

The V gene is TRBV27, the J gene TRBJ2-7, with D maybe TRBD1 (5 bases). Looked up from germline, CDR1 is MNHEY and CDR2 is SMNVEV (reference sequence). Trimming removed 3 bases at V and 6 bases at J, with 12 bases between. The CDR3 loop spans 13 amino acids. The CDR3 nucleotides read TGTGCCAGCAGTTTTTGGGGCGACCGCGAGCAGTACTTC. This translates into CASSFWGDREQYF.

This clone occurred once. The rearrangement links TRBV19 to TRBJ2-1; 13 bases match TRBD2. The CDR3 is 17 amino acids. V was clipped by 4 bases and J by 6 bases; unmatched bases: 9. Germline V CDR1 and CDR2: LNHDA, SQIVND (reference sequence). In DNA, the CDR3 is TGTGCCAGTAGTACCCCCTGGACTAGCGGGAGTATCAATGAGCAGTTCTTC. Protein: CASSTPWTSGSINEQFF.

J is TRBJ2-7 and V is TRBV7-6; D may be TRBD2 (6 bases). Looked up from germline, CDR1 is SGHVS and CDR2 is FNYEAQ. The CDR3 is made up of 13 amino acids. V lost 5 bases, J lost 7 bases, and 15 bases lay in between. CDR3 sequence (DNA): TGTGCCAGCAGCCCGGGCCCCAGCGGGGAGCAGTACTTC. As protein: CASSPGPSGEQYF.

The genes are TRBV30 and TRBJ1-2; D remains ambiguous. Deletions cut 2 bases from V and 8 bases from J, with 18 bases between. CDR1 and CDR2 from the germline V gene are GTSNPN and SVGIG (reference sequence). CDR3 length equals 14 residues. The CDR3 loop reads CAWSYGRQEFGYTF. In DNA, the CDR3 is TGTGCCTGGAGTTACGGTCGTCAGGAATTCGGCTACACCTTC.

The chain joins TRBV5-1 to TRBJ1-2; 7 nucleotides line up with TRBD1. Trimming took 4 bases from V and 2 from J; bases not matched to a gene: 5. Germline V gene data show CDR1 as SGHRS and CDR2 as YFSETQ. The CDR3 is made up of 14 amino acids. The CDR3 loop is CASSPGTANYGYTF. Here the CDR3 DNA reads TGCGCCAGCAGCCCCGGGACAGCGAACTATGGCTACACCTTC.